The next 28 T cell receptor beta chains were all read from a single sample in a study of T cells in Graves' hyperthyroidism and ophthalmopathy. Amplified TCR beta CDR3 regions came from RNA transcripts. First-round RT-PCR targeting the TCR CDR3 was performed with the HTBI primer set. Using its own MiXCR run on the multiplex PCR reads, TCRdb lists one record per CDR3 protein. This sample carries 610,000 or so distinct CDR3 sequences, 35% to 55% of them seen once, and the ten largest clones take approximately 8.4%. Sequencing was done on a sample of peripheral blood or thyroid tissue (not recorded which). The receptors were sampled from a woman younger than 35 with Graves' hyperthyroidism.

This CDR3 is CASLTPSETQYF. CDR3 nucleotides: TGTGCCAGCCTGACTCCCTCGGAGACCCAGTACTTC. The V gene is TRBV11-1, the J gene TRBJ2-5, with D unresolved. With 8 bases removed from V and 5 bases from J, the gap between germline ends came to 12 bases. This CDR3 contains 12 residues. Germline CDR1 is SGHAT and CDR2 is FQDESV (reference sequence).

The CDR3 region has the DNA TGTGCCATCAGTGAGGTCGGAGACGCTACTAGCGGGGAGCTGTTTTTT. It specifies CAISEVGDATSGELFF. The chain carries TRBV10-3 and TRBJ2-2; D possibly corresponds to TRBD2 (5 bases). Germline CDR1 reads ENHRY; CDR2 reads SYGVKD. This CDR3 spans 16 amino acids. V was clipped by 2 bases and J by 7 bases, with 17 bases between them.

Note on this clonotype: This CDR3 fails to terminate in the conserved phenylalanine or tryptophan, so it likely reflects a read error. The V and J genes are TRBV29-1 and TRBJ2-5; tentatively, D is TRBD1 (6 bases). V dropped 0 bases and J dropped 3 bases, with 8 bases sitting between them. The germline V gene has CDR1 SQVTM and CDR2 ANQGSEA. This CDR3 contains 13 residues. CDR3 region: CSVEEQGKETQYS. The CDR3 DNA sequence: TGCAGCGTTGAAGAGCAGGGGAAAGAGACCCAGTACTCC.

V gene TRBV7-6 combines with J gene TRBJ1-1; D may be TRBD1 (6 bases). The CDR3 is 15 residues long. V was pared by 8 bases and J by 2 bases, with 18 bases between. Germline CDR1 SGHVS, CDR2 FNYEAQ. Written as DNA, the CDR3 is TGTGCCAGCGGGTGGCAGGGCAGGGGAAACACTGAAGCTTTCTTT. Protein product: CASGWQGRGNTEAFF. The whole variable domain, filled in from reference TRBV7-6 and TRBJ1-1, reads GAGVSQSPRYKVTKRGQDVALRCDPISGHVSLYWYRQALGQGPEFLTYFNYEAQQDKSGLPNDRFSAERPEGSISTLTIQRTEQRDSAMYRCASGWQGRGNTEAFFGQGTRLTVV.

The chain joins TRBV11-2 to TRBJ1-3, with D uncertain. This CDR3 region has 14 residues. Trimming took 6 bases from V and 0 from J, leaving 9 bases between them. In germline, CDR1 is SGHAT, CDR2 FQNNGV. Here the CDR3 reads CASRGLTSGNTIYF. CDR3 DNA sequence: TGTGCCAGCAGGGGCCTCACCTCTGGAAACACCATATATTTT. Drawing the rest from reference TRBV11-2 and TRBJ1-3, the complete variable domain is EAGVAQSPRYKIIEKRQSVAFWCNPISGHATLYWYQQILGQGPKLLIQFQNNGVVDDSQLPKDRFSAERLKGVDSTLKIQPAKLEDSAVYLCASRGLTSGNTIYFGEGSWLTVV.

This clonotype was picked up many times. J is TRBJ1-1 and V is TRBV12-3 or TRBV12-4; 7 bases align to TRBD1. V shed 6 bases, J shed 5 bases, and the junction held 9 bases outside the gene matches. The CDR3 is 14 residues long. The CDR3 DNA reads as TGTGCCAGCAGCATGAGGGACAGATTAACTGAAGCTTTCTTT. It codes for CASSMRDRLTEAFF.

The V call is TRBV16, the J call TRBJ1-2; possibly TRBD1 for D (5 bases). Deletions cut 1 base from V and 2 bases from J, with 17 bases between. Looked up from germline, CDR1 is KGHSY and CDR2 is FQNENV. The CDR3 length is 17 residues. CDR3 region: CASSQFPGGAGNYGYTF. The DNA of the CDR3 is TGTGCCAGCAGCCAATTCCCGGGCGGGGCAGGGAACTATGGCTACACCTTC.

This chain joins TRBV12-3 or TRBV12-4 and TRBJ2-7; possibly TRBD2 for D (7 bases). With 7 bases removed from V and 2 bases from J, the gap between germline ends came to 12 bases. The CDR3 contains 13 residues. CDR3 sequence: CASIWGGTYEQYF. The CDR3 coding sequence is TGTGCCAGCATCTGGGGGGGCACCTACGAGCAGTACTTC.

The V and J genes are TRBV29-1 and TRBJ1-2, with a possible D match to TRBD1 (6 bases). Germline V CDR1 and CDR2: SQVTM, ANQGSEA. The CDR3 has 15 amino acids. Trimming shortened V by 2 bases and J by 4 bases, and 17 bases separated the two germline ends. The CDR3 nucleotides read TGCAGCGTTGAACGTCAGGGGATAGCAGGCTATGGCTACACCTTC. It specifies CSVERQGIAGYGYTF.

This clonotype appeared many times. This chain uses TRBV12-3 or TRBV12-4 with TRBJ2-7; 9 bases align to TRBD1. This CDR3 contains 17 residues. J was trimmed by 4 bases and V by 2 bases; bases with no gene match: 12. CDR3 protein: CASSLSYGTGPEYEQYF. The CDR3 DNA is TGTGCCAGCAGTTTATCCTACGGGACAGGGCCGGAATACGAGCAGTACTTC.

This clonotype was detected only a few times. The chain carries TRBV24-1 and TRBJ2-7; TRBD1 aligns across 10 bases. V dropped 3 bases and J dropped 7; count of bases not matched to a gene: 11. This CDR3 region has 16 residues. CDR1 and CDR2 from the germline V gene are KGHDR and SFDVKD. CDR3 amino acids: CATSDLRDRGPNEQYF. The CDR3 nucleotides are TGTGCCACCAGTGATCTGCGGGACAGGGGACCCAATGAGCAGTACTTC.

This clonotype has a count of ten or more. CDR3 nucleotide sequence: TGTGCCAGCAGTGACTCGAAAGTAGCGGCCTCCTACGAGCAGTACTTC. This gives the protein CASSDSKVAASYEQYF. The chain is built from TRBV6-4 and TRBJ2-7; D is perhaps TRBD2 (6 bases). Germline-derived CDR1 and CDR2 are MRHNA and SNTAGT. Trimming took 0 bases from V and 0 from J, leaving 12 bases between them. The CDR3 has 16 amino acids.

The chain joins TRBV9 to TRBJ2-5; D is uncertain. The V gene's germline CDR1 is SGDLS and CDR2 YYNGEE. Trimming cost V 0 bases and J 0 bases, with 9 bases left between them. The CDR3 has 15 residues. The CDR3 DNA follows: TGTGCCAGCAGCGTAGGAGGCGGTTACCAAGAGACCCAGTACTTC. Its translation is CASSVGGGYQETQYF. The entire variable domain, with the rest obtained from reference TRBV9 and TRBJ2-5, is as follows: DSGVTQTPKHLITATGQRVTLRCSPRSGDLSVYWYQQSLDQGLQFLIQYYNGEERAKGNILERFSAQQFPDLHSELNLSSLELGDSALYFCASSVGGGYQETQYFGPGTRLLVL.

This clonotype was counted at least ten times. The V and J genes are TRBV27 and TRBJ1-6; 9 nucleotides line up with TRBD1. Per the germline V gene, CDR1 is MNHEY and CDR2 is SMNVEV (reference sequence). The junction had 7 bases not matched to a gene; V was cut back by 0 bases and J by 10 bases. CDR3 length: 16 amino acids. The CDR3 region has the DNA TGTGCCAGCAGTTTATCGGGGGACAGGGTTCAATCACCCCTCCACTTT. The encoded protein is CASSLSGDRVQSPLHF.

The chain's CDR3 is CASSALTGTRSLSGNTIYF. CDR3 DNA sequence: TGTGCCAGCAGTGCCCTCACCGGGACTCGGAGCCTCTCTGGAAACACCATATATTTT. The rearrangement joins TRBV27 to TRBJ1-3, with D possibly being TRBD1 (5 bases). This CDR3 is built from 19 residues. Per the germline V gene, CDR1 is MNHEY and CDR2 is SMNVEV (reference sequence). With 5 bases removed from V and 0 bases from J, the gap between germline ends came to 23 bases.

The CDR3 is CSVETGRTNYGYTF. The DNA of the CDR3 is TGCAGCGTTGAGACAGGGCGGACTAACTATGGCTACACCTTC. V is TRBV29-1 and J is TRBJ1-2, with 7 bases lining up with TRBD1. V was pared by 3 bases and J by 0 bases, with 4 bases of the junction left unmatched. Per the germline V gene, CDR1 is SQVTM and CDR2 is ANQGSEA. The CDR3 loop spans 14 amino acids.

Ten or more counts support this clonotype. The chain combines TRBV2 with TRBJ1-1; D gene uncertain. The CDR3 covers 16 residues. CDR1 is SNHLY and CDR2 is FYNNEI in the germline V gene. The V gene lost 6 bases and the J gene lost 4 bases, with 21 bases spanning the gap. The CDR3 region is CASSLPIHEASTEAFF. In nucleotides, the CDR3 is TGTGCCAGCAGCCTGCCTATACACGAAGCGAGCACTGAAGCTTTCTTT.

This clonotype was seen at least ten times. This chain connects TRBV6-6 to TRBJ2-7; D assignment may be TRBD1 or TRBD2 (5 bases each). With 5 bases removed from V and 7 bases from J, the gap between germline ends came to 15 bases. The CDR3 consists of 13 residues. Germline V gene sequence: CDR1 MNHNY, CDR2 SVGAGI (reference sequence). The CDR3 spells CASSTLGVGEQYF. As DNA, the CDR3 is TGTGCCAGCAGTACTCTGGGGGTCGGGGAGCAGTACTTC.

This clonotype was counted between two and nine times. V is TRBV6-1 and J is TRBJ2-7; 9 bases match TRBD2. The V and J ends lost 7 bases and 4 bases, in that order; junction bases with no gene match: 11. This CDR3 has 15 amino acids. Germline V gene data show CDR1 as MNHNS and CDR2 as SASEGT. CDR3 loop: CASTFNSGSRYEQYF. The DNA for the CDR3 is TGTGCCAGCACTTTCAATAGCGGGAGTAGGTACGAGCAGTACTTC.

The chain carries TRBV12-5 and TRBJ2-7; 11 bases are a match to TRBD2. V dropped 1 base and J dropped 7; count of bases not matched to a gene: 9. The CDR3 is made up of 16 amino acids. The germline V gene has CDR1 LGHNT and CDR2 FRNRAP. The CDR3 loop reads CASGLGLAGNAGEQYF. DNA for the CDR3: TGTGCTAGTGGTTTGGGACTAGCGGGGAACGCGGGGGAGCAGTACTTC. The full variable domain, rest sourced from reference TRBV12-5 and TRBJ2-7, is DARVTQTPRHKVTEMGQEVTMRCQPILGHNTVFWYRQTMMQGLELLAYFRNRAPLDDSGMPKDRFSAEMPDATLATLKIQPSEPRDSAVYFCASGLGLAGNAGEQYFGPGTRLTVT.

The genes are TRBV2 and TRBJ1-2; no reliable D call. Germline CDR1 and CDR2: SNHLY and FYNNEI. The ends were cut back, 6 bases at V and 4 bases at J, with 12 bases in the middle. The CDR3 loop spans 13 amino acids. CDR3 bases: TGTGCCAGCAGGTTATTGGAAAGCTATGGCTACACCTTC. Its protein product is CASRLLESYGYTF.

The table lists this clonotype with many counts. V is TRBV2 and J is TRBJ1-5; D might be TRBD1 (6 bases). CDR3 length equals 14 residues. Deletions cut 6 bases from V and 4 bases from J, with 13 bases between. The germline gives CDR1 SNHLY, CDR2 FYNNEI. CDR3 nucleotides: TGTGCCAGCAGGGCACAGGGAACGAATCAGCCCCAGCATTTT. It specifies CASRAQGTNQPQHF. Using reference TRBV2 and TRBJ1-5 for the parts outside the CDR3, the full variable domain is EPEVTQTPSHQVTQMGQEVILRCVPISNHLYFYWYRQILGQKVEFLVSFYNNEISEKSEIFDDQFSVERPDGSNFTLKIRSTKLEDSAMYFCASRAQGTNQPQHFGDGTRLSIL.

This clonotype was seen many times. The V gene is TRBV30, the J gene TRBJ2-7, with 9 bases lining up with TRBD2. The CDR3 sequence is 12 residues long. Germline loops: CDR1 GTSNPN, CDR2 SVGIG (reference sequence). Losses at the gene ends were 7 bases for V and 5 bases for J; bases not matched to a gene: 6. The CDR3 sequence is CALRASGNEQYF. In DNA form, the CDR3 reads TGTGCCTTGCGGGCTAGCGGGAACGAGCAGTACTTC.

The chain links TRBV2 to TRBJ2-5; TRBD2 matches 8 bases. The assigned J gene may be wrong: the sequence end matches TRBJ2-1 better. Per the germline V gene, CDR1 is SNHLY and CDR2 is FYNNEI. The CDR3 is made up of 14 amino acids. The CDR3 here is CASSPISGDNEQFF. CDR3 DNA sequence: TGTGCCAGCAGTCCGATTAGCGGGGACAATGAGCAGTTCTTC.

This clonotype was picked up many times. V gene TRBV5-6 combines with J gene TRBJ2-7; 9 nucleotides match TRBD1. The J segment lost 5 bases and the V segment lost 3 bases, leaving 3 bases of the junction unmatched. The germline V gene has CDR1 SGHDT and CDR2 YYEEEE. The CDR3 has 13 amino acids. The chain's CDR3 is CASSYTGGHEQYF. The CDR3 DNA follows: TGTGCCAGCAGCTATACAGGGGGCCACGAGCAGTACTTC.

This clonotype occurred a few times. J is TRBJ2-7 and V is TRBV20-1; D is perhaps TRBD2 (6 bases). The V end was cut by 5 bases, the J end by 2 bases, with 16 bases between. The CDR3 runs 14 residues. From germline, CDR1 is DFQATT and CDR2 SNEGSKA (reference sequence). The DNA for the CDR3 is TGCAGTGCTTACACCGGGACTGACGCCTACGAGCAGTACTTC. It specifies CSAYTGTDAYEQYF.

This rearrangement joins TRBV7-9 to TRBJ2-7, with 9 bases identical to TRBD2. Unmatched junction bases numbered 9, after V lost 4 bases and J lost 5 bases. The CDR3 runs to 15 residues. CDR1 and CDR2 from the germline V gene are SEHNR and FQNEAQ (reference sequence). CDR3 region: CASSSIAGEPNEQYF. CDR3 in DNA: TGTGCCAGCAGCTCCATAGCGGGAGAGCCCAACGAGCAGTACTTC.

About this clonotype itself: A much larger clone sits a single nucleotide away, making a read error possible. V usage is TRBV2 and J usage is TRBJ2-2, with 9 bases lining up with TRBD1. There are 16 residues in the CDR3. The germline gives CDR1 SNHLY, CDR2 FYNNEI. CDR3 DNA: TGTGCCAGCACCGCCTCCGGGACAGGGAACACCGGGGAGCCGTTTTTT. Its protein is CASTASGTGNTGEPFF.